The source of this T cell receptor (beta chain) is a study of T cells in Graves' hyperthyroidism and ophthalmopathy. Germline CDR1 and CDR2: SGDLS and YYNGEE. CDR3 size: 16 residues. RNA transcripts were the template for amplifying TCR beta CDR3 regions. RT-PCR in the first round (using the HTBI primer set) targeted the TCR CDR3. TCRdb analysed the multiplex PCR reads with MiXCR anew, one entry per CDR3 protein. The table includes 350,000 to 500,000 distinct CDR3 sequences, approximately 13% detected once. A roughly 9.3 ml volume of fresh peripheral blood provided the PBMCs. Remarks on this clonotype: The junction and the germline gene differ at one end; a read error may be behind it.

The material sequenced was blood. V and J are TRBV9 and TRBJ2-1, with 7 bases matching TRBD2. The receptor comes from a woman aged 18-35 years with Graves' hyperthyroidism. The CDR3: CASSVDGGVAYNEQLF. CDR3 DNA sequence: TGTGCCAGCAGCGTAGATGGGGGGGTGGCCTACAATGAGCAGCTCTTC.